The subject of this entry is one T cell receptor beta chain. The entry originates in a study of radiation and T cells in renal cell carcinoma. Here immunoSEQ multiplex PCR was the method, and the copy in TCRdb shows in-frame clones only, minus some. The sample records under 200,000 clones, about nine tenths being singletons. Time point: blood 4 weeks post-SBRT, at nephrectomy. Treatment given: 15 Gy SBRT to primary tumor, nephrectomy 4 weeks later. The TCR comes from a woman aged 50 to 60 with renal cell carcinoma. The sample was blood, taken from a patient whose treatment included radiotherapy and nephrectomy.

The CDR3 is CASSETGIRAEAFF. For the CDR3, the DNA is TGCGCCAGCTCCGAGACAGGGATCCGCGCTGAAGCTTTCTTT. The chain uses TRBV5-1 and TRBJ1-1; 7 positions match TRBD1. Germline V gene lookup returns CDR1 SGHRS and CDR2 YFSETQ. The CDR3 runs 14 residues. V shed 7 bases and J 6 bases; nucleotides not matched to a gene: 12.